This T cell receptor (beta chain) was sequenced during a study of PD-L1 blockade in urothelial cancer. Turning to the study itself: In the mid-2010s, patients got going on atezolizumab, taking 1,200 mg intravenously every 3 weeks. It was at 3 weeks (second dose) and 6 weeks after treatment start that blood was analyzed. Bladder-origin urothelial cancer in males covered about 90% of the roughly 30 patients.

V was pared by 2 bases and J by 7 bases, with 8 bases of the junction left unmatched. The germline V gene has CDR1 MNHNY and CDR2 SVGAGI (reference sequence). The CDR3 spans 15 residues. Each PCR received spiked synthetic TCR analog templates. Sequenced by immunoSEQ multiplex PCR; TCRdb stores in-frame clones only, minus some. Of more than 45,000 clones in the sample, 70% to 80% were seen once. The sample here was PBMCs, taken around atezolizumab (anti-PD-L1) treatment. The chain uses TRBV6-6 and TRBJ1-2; 9 nucleotides agree with TRBD1. The sequence was obtained from a man in his 70s with urothelial cancer. CDR3 in amino acids: CASSYAPGQGSGYTF. The DNA for the CDR3 is TGTGCCAGCAGTTACGCTCCGGGACAGGGTTCTGGCTACACCTTC.